This T cell receptor (beta chain) was profiled in a study of blood T cells in healthy people across ages. Each donor's blood draw was 8.5 to 10 milliliters of peripheral blood. Each sample yielded at least 5 micrograms of PBMC total RNA. Germline values: CDR1 SGHAT, CDR2 FQNNGV. The CDR3 extends over 14 amino acids. Worth noting for this clonotype: One end of the junction does not line up with germline, which may come from a read error.

With a J-beta primer mix and a sample-barcoded 5' primer, a second PCR ran about 7 to 12 cycles. TCRdb re-derived calls from the 5' RACE reads in MiXCR, one entry per CDR3 protein. Here the sample spans about 1 million distinct CDR3 sequences, 40% to 55% being singletons. J is TRBJ2-5 and V is TRBV11-2, with D possibly TRBD2 on 6 matching bases. Sequencing input: blood. The TCR comes from a woman between 55 and 75 years old in good health. In DNA form, the CDR3 reads TGTGCCAGCAGCTTAGGAGGCGGGGTCCAGACCCGGTACTTC. Translation gives CASSLGGGVQTRYF.